This TCR beta chain is from a study of T cells in Graves' hyperthyroidism and ophthalmopathy. Researchers amplified the TCR beta CDR3 regions from RNA transcripts. The TCR CDR3 was amplified in a first-round RT-PCR using the HTBI primer set. A single record per CDR3 protein comes from TCRdb applying MiXCR to the multiplex PCR reads. The profile shows roughly 650,000 distinct CDR3 sequences, more than 15% of them singletons. Study-wide points: Median prediction lead before ophthalmopathy onset was 5 to 7.5 months with the model.

J gave up 6 bases and V 2 bases, and 8 bases lay outside the gene matches. Germline CDR1 is DFQATT and CDR2 is SNEGSKA (reference sequence). The CDR3 sequence is 15 residues long. This clonotype showed up just a few times. What it recognizes is unknown. Lactation, pregnancy, other autoimmune disease or uncontrolled infection excluded patients. Input material: blood. This rearrangement joins TRBV20-1 to TRBJ2-3; 10 positions agree with TRBD2. The receptor's source is a woman aged 40 to 50 with Graves' ophthalmopathy. CDR3 coding DNA: TGCAGTGCTAGAAAAGCGGGGGGGCCTTTTGATACGCAGTATTTT. Translated: CSARKAGGPFDTQYF.